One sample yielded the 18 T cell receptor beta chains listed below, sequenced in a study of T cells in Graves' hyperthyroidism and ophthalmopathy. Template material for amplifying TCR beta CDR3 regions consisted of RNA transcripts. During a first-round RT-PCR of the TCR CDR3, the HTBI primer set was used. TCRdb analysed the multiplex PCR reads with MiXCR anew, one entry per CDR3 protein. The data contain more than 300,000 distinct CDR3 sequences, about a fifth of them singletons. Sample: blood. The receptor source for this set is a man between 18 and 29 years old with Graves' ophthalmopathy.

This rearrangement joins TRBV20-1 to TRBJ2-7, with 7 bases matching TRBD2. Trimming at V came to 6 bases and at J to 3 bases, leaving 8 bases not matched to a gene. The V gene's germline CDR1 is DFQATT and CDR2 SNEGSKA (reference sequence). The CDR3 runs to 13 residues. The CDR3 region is CSAPVGGDYEQYF. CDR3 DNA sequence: TGCAGTGCCCCCGTGGGGGGGGACTACGAGCAGTACTTC.

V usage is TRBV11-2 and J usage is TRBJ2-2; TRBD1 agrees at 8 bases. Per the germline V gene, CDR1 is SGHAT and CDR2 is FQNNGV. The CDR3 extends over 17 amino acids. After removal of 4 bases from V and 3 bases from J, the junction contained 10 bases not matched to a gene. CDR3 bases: TGTGCCAGCAGCTCTCCGAGGACAGGGCGGGACACCGGGGAGCTGTTTTTT. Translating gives CASSSPRTGRDTGELFF.

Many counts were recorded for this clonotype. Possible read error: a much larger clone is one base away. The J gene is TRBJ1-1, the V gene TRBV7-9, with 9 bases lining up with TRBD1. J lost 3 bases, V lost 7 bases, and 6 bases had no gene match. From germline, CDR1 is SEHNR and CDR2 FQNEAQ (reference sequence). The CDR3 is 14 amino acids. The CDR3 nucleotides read TGTGCCAGCACCCTACAGGGGGCGGACACTGAAGCTTTCTTT. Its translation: CASTLQGADTEAFF.

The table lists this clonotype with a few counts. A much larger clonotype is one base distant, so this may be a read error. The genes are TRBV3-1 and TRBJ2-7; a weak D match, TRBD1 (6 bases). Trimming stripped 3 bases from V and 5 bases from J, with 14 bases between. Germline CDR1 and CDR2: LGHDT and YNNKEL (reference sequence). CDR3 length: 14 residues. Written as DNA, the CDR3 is TGTGCCAGCAGCCACTTTCCGGGGACACACGAGCAGTACTTC. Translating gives CASSHFPGTHEQYF.

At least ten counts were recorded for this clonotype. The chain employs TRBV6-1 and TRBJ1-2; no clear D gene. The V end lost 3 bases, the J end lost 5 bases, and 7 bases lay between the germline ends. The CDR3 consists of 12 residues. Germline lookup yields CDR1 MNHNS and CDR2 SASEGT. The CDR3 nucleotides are TGTGCCAGCAGTGACGCGTGGTATGGCTACACCTTC. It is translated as CASSDAWYGYTF.

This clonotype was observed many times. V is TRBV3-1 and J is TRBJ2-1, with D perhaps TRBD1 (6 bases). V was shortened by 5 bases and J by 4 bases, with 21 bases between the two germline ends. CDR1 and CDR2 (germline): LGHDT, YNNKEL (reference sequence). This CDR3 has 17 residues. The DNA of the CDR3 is TGTGCCAGCAGCGCAGAGGCCCGGCCACAGGGTTACAATGAGCAGTTCTTC. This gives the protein CASSAEARPQGYNEQFF.

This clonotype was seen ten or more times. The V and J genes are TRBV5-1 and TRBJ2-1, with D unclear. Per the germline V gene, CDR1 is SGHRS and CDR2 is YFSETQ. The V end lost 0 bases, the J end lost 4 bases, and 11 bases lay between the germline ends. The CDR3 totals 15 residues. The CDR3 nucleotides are TGCGCCAGCAGCTTGGAGGGCCAGTTGTACAATGAGCAGTTCTTC. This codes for CASSLEGQLYNEQFF. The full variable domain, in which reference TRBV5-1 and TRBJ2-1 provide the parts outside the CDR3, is KAGVTQTPRYLIKTRGQQVTLSCSPISGHRSVSWYQQTPGQGLQFLFEYFSETQRNKGNFPGRFSGRQFSNSRSEMNVSTLELGDSALYLCASSLEGQLYNEQFFGPGTRLTVL.

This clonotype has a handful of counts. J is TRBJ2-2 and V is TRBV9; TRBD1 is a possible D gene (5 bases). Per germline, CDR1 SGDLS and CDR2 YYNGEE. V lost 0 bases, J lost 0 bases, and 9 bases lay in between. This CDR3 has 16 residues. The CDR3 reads CASSVGAGSNTGELFF. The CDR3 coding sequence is TGTGCCAGCAGCGTAGGGGCAGGGTCGAACACCGGGGAGCTGTTTTTT.

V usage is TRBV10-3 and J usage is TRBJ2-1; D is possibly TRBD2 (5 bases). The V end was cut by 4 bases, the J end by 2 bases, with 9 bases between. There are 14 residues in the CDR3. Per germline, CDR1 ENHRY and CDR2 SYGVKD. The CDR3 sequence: CAISVEGTYNEQFF. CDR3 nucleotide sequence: TGTGCCATCAGTGTTGAGGGAACCTACAATGAGCAGTTCTTC.

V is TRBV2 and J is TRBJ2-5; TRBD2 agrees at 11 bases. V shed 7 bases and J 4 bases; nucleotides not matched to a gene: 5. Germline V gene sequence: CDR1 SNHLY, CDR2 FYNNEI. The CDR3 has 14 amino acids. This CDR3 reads CASILSGGVETQYF. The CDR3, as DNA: TGTGCCAGCATCCTTAGCGGGGGGGTAGAGACCCAGTACTTC.

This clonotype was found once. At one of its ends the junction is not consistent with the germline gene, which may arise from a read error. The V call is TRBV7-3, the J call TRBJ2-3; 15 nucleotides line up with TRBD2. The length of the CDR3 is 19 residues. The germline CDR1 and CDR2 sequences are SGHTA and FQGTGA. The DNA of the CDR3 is TGTGCCGGCAGCTTAGCCCCCCGGACTAGCGGGGGGGCGACAGATACGCAGTATTTT. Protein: CAGSLAPRTSGGATDTQYF.

The DNA of the CDR3 is TGTGCCAGCAGCTGGACTAGCGGGGGCCGCAAGTACTTC. Translated: CASSWTSGGRKYF. The chain has TRBV14 and TRBJ2-5; 13 positions agree with TRBD2. V was pared by 5 bases and J by 12 bases, with 6 bases of the junction left unmatched. Germline CDR1 SGHDN, CDR2 FVKESK. The CDR3 extends over 13 amino acids.

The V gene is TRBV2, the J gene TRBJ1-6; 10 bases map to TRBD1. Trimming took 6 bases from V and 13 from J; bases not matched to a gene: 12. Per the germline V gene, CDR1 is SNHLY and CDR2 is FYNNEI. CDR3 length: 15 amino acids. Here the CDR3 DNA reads TGTGCCAGCAGCGCCCGGGACAGGGGCCGCTCCCCCCTCCACTTT. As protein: CASSARDRGRSPLHF.

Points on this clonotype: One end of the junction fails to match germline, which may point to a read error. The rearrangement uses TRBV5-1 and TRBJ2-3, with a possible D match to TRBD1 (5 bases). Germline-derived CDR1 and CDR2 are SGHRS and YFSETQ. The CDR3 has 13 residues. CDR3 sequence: CASRSLSTGTQYF. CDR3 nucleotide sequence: TGCGCCAGCAGGTCCCTTAGCACAGGTACGCAGTATTTT.

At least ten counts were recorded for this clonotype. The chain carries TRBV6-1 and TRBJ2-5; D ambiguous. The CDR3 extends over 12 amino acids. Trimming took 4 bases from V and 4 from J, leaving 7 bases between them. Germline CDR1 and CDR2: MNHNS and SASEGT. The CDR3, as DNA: TGTGCCAGCAGTGTATGGGGAGAGACCCAGTACTTC. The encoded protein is CASSVWGETQYF.

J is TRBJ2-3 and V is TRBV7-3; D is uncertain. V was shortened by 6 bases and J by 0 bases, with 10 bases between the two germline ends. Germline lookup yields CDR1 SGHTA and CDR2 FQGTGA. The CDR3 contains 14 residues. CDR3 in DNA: TGTGCCAGCAGTAGGTCCGGAAGCACAGATACGCAGTATTTT. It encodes CASSRSGSTDTQYF.

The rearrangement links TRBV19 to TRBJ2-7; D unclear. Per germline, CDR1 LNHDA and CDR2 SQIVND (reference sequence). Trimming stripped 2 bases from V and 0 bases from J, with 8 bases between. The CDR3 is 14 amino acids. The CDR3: CASSITRSSYEQYF. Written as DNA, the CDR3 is TGTGCCAGTAGTATAACGAGGAGCTCCTACGAGCAGTACTTC.

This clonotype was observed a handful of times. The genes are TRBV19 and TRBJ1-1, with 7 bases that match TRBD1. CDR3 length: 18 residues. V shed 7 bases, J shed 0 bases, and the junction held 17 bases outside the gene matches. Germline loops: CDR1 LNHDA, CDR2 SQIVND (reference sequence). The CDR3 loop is CASTSWAGGLLMNTEAFF. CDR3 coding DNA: TGTGCCAGTACGTCGTGGGCAGGGGGATTGTTGATGAACACTGAAGCTTTCTTT.